What follows describes a single T cell receptor (beta chain). Its antigen is as yet unknown. The data were taken from a study of T-cell memory formation after mild COVID-19. Trimming at V came to 2 bases and at J to 7 bases, leaving 10 bases not matched to a gene. Germline V gene data show CDR1 as MNHEY and CDR2 as SVGEGT. This CDR3 is built from 15 residues. Study results and caveats: Second-wave clones reaching peak frequency on day 37 lacked confirmed SARS-CoV-2 specificity. Mostly located in CM and EM were contracting CD4+ clones, with contracting CD8+ clones located in EMRA.

Using constant-segment primers, 5'RACE produced TCR alpha and TCR beta cDNA libraries carrying sample barcodes and UMIs. TCRdb processed the 5' RACE reads anew with MiXCR; each CDR3 protein has one entry. The sample has roughly 190,000 distinct CDR3 sequences, 15% to 20% seen once. The sequence was obtained from an adult woman who had mild COVID-19 (a few samples of this study predate the infection). Cell type and time point are not known. The chain employs TRBV6-2 or TRBV6-3 and TRBJ2-7, with TRBD1 matching over 8 bases. Material: PBMCs or a T cell subset sorted from them (not recorded which). CDR3 bases: TGTGCCAGCAGTTACCGACAGGGGACGATGGGGGAGCAGTACTTC. It codes for CASSYRQGTMGEQYF.